The next 30 T cell receptor beta chains were all read from a single sample in a study of beta chain features in type 1 diabetes. Study results and limitations: Shortening that was moderate but significant affected the TCRB CDR3s of Type 1 diabetes patients in all four CD4+ subsets.

The antigens for these receptors are not known. Isolated RNA was reverse transcribed in full, so expressed TCRB transcripts were sequenced. This table comes from immunoSEQ multiplex PCR, and its TCRdb copy is limited to in-frame clones, with some not included. Among 600,000 to 750,000 clones listed, about an eighth were seen once. Sequences were obtained from naive CD4+ T cells from blood. Source of these receptors: a man younger than 40 with type 1 diabetes.

The V call is TRBV6-6, the J call TRBJ1-6; unclear D gene. Between the trimmed V and J ends, which lost 6 bases and 11 bases, there was a span of 14 bases. CDR1 and CDR2 (germline): MNHNY, SVGAGI (reference sequence). CDR3 length equals 13 residues. The CDR3 DNA follows: TGTGCCAGCAGGGAGTGGGGAGATCCACCCCTCCACTTT. Amino acid sequence: CASREWGDPPLHF.

This clone has a handful of counts. The gene calls are TRBV18 and TRBJ2-3; 9 bases agree with TRBD2. V lost 8 bases to trimming and J lost 2 bases; unmatched junction nucleotides: 8. The CDR3 sequence is 15 residues long. Germline assignment: CDR1 KGHSH and CDR2 LQKENI. The DNA for the CDR3 is TGTGCCAGCATGAAAGCGGGGGGACACACAGATACGCAGTATTTT. Its protein is CASMKAGGHTDTQYF.

The rearrangement joins TRBV5-4 to TRBJ2-3, with D perhaps TRBD1 (5 bases). Germline CDR1 is SGHNT and CDR2 is YYREEE (reference sequence). V lost 3 bases to trimming and J lost 4 bases, with 9 bases between them. The CDR3 spans 13 residues. CDR3 in amino acids: CASSSDSPDTQYF. The CDR3 DNA sequence: TGTGCCAGCAGCTCCGACAGCCCAGATACGCAGTATTTT.

The sample holds a few counts of this clone. The sample contains more than one DNA sequence encoding this CDR3. The V gene is TRBV7-2, the J gene TRBJ2-5, with D possibly matching TRBD2 (5 bases). The CDR3 is 13 residues long. Deletions cut 1 base from V and 3 bases from J, with 6 bases between. Germline V gene data show CDR1 as SGHTA and CDR2 as FQGNSA. DNA for the CDR3: TGTGCCAGCAGCTTAGGACTAAAAGAGACCCAGTACTTC. This gives the protein CASSLGLKETQYF.

This clone was detected only a few times. The gene calls are TRBV5-1 and TRBJ1-4; 7 bases fit TRBD1. V shed 3 bases and J 3 bases; nucleotides not matched to a gene: 2. In germline, CDR1 is SGHRS, CDR2 YFSETQ. The CDR3 length is 14 residues. CDR3 sequence reads: CASSSGGPNEKLFF. The CDR3 DNA reads as TGCGCCAGCAGCTCAGGGGGGCCTAATGAAAAACTGTTTTTT.

This clone was observed once. V and J are TRBV27 and TRBJ2-3; D possibly corresponds to TRBD2 (7 bases). Trimming removed 10 bases at V and 5 bases at J, with 13 bases between. In germline, CDR1 is MNHEY, CDR2 SMNVEV (reference sequence). This CDR3 has 12 residues. CDR3 sequence: CATKGGVDTQYF. The DNA of the CDR3 is TGTGCCACGAAAGGGGGGGTAGATACGCAGTATTTT.

This clone was picked up a small number of times. V usage is TRBV30 and J usage is TRBJ2-5, with 11 bases that match TRBD2. Trimming at V came to 2 bases and at J to 5 bases, leaving 7 bases not matched to a gene. This CDR3 region has 15 residues. Germline CDR1 reads GTSNPN; CDR2 reads SVGIG (reference sequence). The CDR3 loop is CAWSKTSGVEETQYF. The CDR3 DNA reads TGTGCCTGGAGTAAGACTAGCGGGGTAGAGGAGACCCAGTACTTC. Combining the CDR3 with reference TRBV30 and TRBJ2-5 gives the whole variable domain SQTIHQWPATLVQPVGSPLSLECTVEGTSNPNLYWYRQAAGRGLQLLFYSVGIGQISSEVPQNLSASRPQDRQFILSSKKLLLSDSGFYLCAWSKTSGVEETQYFGPGTRLLVL.

In the case of this clone: Germline and junction disagree at one end, which may indicate a read error. The V call is TRBV7-7, the J call TRBJ2-2, with TRBD2 matching 9 bases. The CDR3 sequence is 16 residues long. CDR1 is SSHAT and CDR2 is FNYEAQ in the germline V gene (reference sequence). The chain's CDR3 is CASSLVAGENTGELFF. CDR3 nucleotides: TGTGCTAGCAGCTTAGTAGCGGGGGAGAACACCGGGGAGCTGTTTTTT.

The CDR3 region is CASSHGERTGSEKLFF. The CDR3 nucleotides are TGTGCCAGCTCACACGGGGAGAGGACAGGATCTGAAAAACTGTTTTTT. The rearrangement uses TRBV18 and TRBJ1-4, with 7 bases fitting TRBD1. J gave up 7 bases and V 4 bases, and 12 bases lay outside the gene matches. The CDR3 spans 16 residues. Germline V lookup: CDR1 KGHSH, CDR2 LQKENI.

This chain links TRBV30 with TRBJ2-3, with 7 bases aligning to TRBD1. This CDR3 is 13 amino acids long. Losses at the gene ends were 5 bases for V and 8 bases for J; bases not matched to a gene: 10. The germline V gene encodes CDR1 GTSNPN and CDR2 SVGIG (reference sequence). This CDR3 reads CAWADRNRGTQYF. In nucleotides, the CDR3 is TGTGCCTGGGCGGACAGGAACAGAGGTACGCAGTATTTT.

The chain combines TRBV10-3 with TRBJ2-1, with 7 bases aligning to TRBD1. The junction had 14 bases not matched to a gene; V was cut back by 0 bases and J by 0 bases. Germline V gene lookup returns CDR1 ENHRY and CDR2 SYGVKD. The CDR3 contains 20 residues. CDR3 residues: CAISESTGTALSSSYNEQFF. The CDR3 nucleotides read TGTGCCATCAGTGAGTCGACCGGGACAGCCCTCTCGAGCTCCTACAATGAGCAGTTCTTC.

J is TRBJ1-1 and V is TRBV18; no clear D. In germline, CDR1 is KGHSH, CDR2 LQKENI. The CDR3 is 15 residues long. Trimming left V 3 bases short and J 1 base short, with 12 bases between. CDR3 DNA sequence: TGTGCCAGCTCACCCCGGCCGAATACGAACACTGAAGCTTTCTTT. Protein: CASSPRPNTNTEAFF.

This clone showed up just a few times. This chain's CDR3 is CASSSRGTSGVETQYF. The CDR3 bases are TGTGCCAGCAGCTCCCGAGGGACTAGCGGGGTTGAGACCCAGTACTTC. V and J are TRBV7-9 and TRBJ2-5, with 13 bases lining up with TRBD2. V was pared by 4 bases and J by 5 bases, with 7 bases of the junction left unmatched. This CDR3 has 16 residues. The germline V gene has CDR1 SEHNR and CDR2 FQNEAQ (reference sequence).

This clone was seen a handful of times. The chain employs TRBV4-2 and TRBJ2-5, with a tentative D call TRBD1 (7 bases). The length of the CDR3 is 15 residues. Per the germline V gene, CDR1 is LGHNA and CDR2 is YNFKEQ. V was shortened by 1 base and J by 4 bases, with 13 bases between the two germline ends. The CDR3 here is CASSQAEGARETQYF. The CDR3, as DNA: TGTGCCAGCAGCCAAGCGGAGGGGGCTCGAGAGACCCAGTACTTC.

In DNA form, the CDR3 reads TGTGCCAGCAGCGTAGCTGCGGGGGGCATAGAGACCCAGTACTTC. It translates to CASSVAAGGIETQYF. The genes are TRBV9 and TRBJ2-5; 8 bases agree with TRBD2. In germline, CDR1 is SGDLS, CDR2 YYNGEE. The V segment lost 0 bases and the J segment 4 bases; nucleotides outside the gene matches: 5. This CDR3 comprises 15 residues.

V is TRBV4-3 and J is TRBJ2-4; D gene uncertain. Trimming left V 1 base short and J 6 bases short, with 10 bases between. The CDR3 runs 14 residues. Germline lookup yields CDR1 LGHNA and CDR2 YSLEER. Here the CDR3 reads CASSQAPGRNIQYF. In DNA form, the CDR3 reads TGCGCCAGCAGCCAAGCCCCCGGGCGAAACATTCAGTACTTC.

The CDR3 loop reads CASSQDRDRADYGYTF. The CDR3 DNA is TGTGCCAGCAGCCAAGACCGGGACAGGGCTGACTATGGCTACACCTTC. The rearrangement uses TRBV4-2 and TRBJ1-2; 9 bases line up with TRBD1. There are 16 residues in the CDR3. The ends lost 0 bases at V and 3 bases at J; junction bases unmatched: 5. CDR1 is LGHNA, CDR2 YNFKEQ, per germline.

With respect to this clone: Distinct nucleotide sequences in the sample also encode this CDR3. The chain is built from TRBV7-2 and TRBJ2-1; perhaps TRBD2 as D (6 bases). V shed 5 bases and J shed 7 bases, with 9 bases lying between them. The CDR3 covers 12 residues. The germline CDR1 and CDR2 sequences are SGHTA and FQGNSA. As DNA, the CDR3 is TGTGCCAGCAGCCCTGGGGGGAATGAGCAGTTCTTC. Translated, it gives CASSPGGNEQFF.

The rearrangement uses TRBV6-1 and TRBJ2-7; tentative D call: TRBD1 (6 bases). Germline values: CDR1 MNHNS, CDR2 SASEGT. Between the trimmed V and J ends, which lost 3 bases and 2 bases, there was a span of 14 bases. CDR3 length equals 15 residues. CDR3 in amino acids: CASSESGQGTYEQYF. DNA of the CDR3: TGTGCCAGCAGTGAGTCTGGGCAGGGGACCTACGAGCAGTACTTC.

A few counts support this clone. V is TRBV14 and J is TRBJ1-6; the D is unclear. The CDR3 totals 14 residues. Per the germline V gene, CDR1 is SGHDN and CDR2 is FVKESK. V was cut by 1 base and J by 7 bases, with 8 bases left in between. CDR3 DNA: TGTGCCAGCAGCCAAGGTTCCAGGAATTCACCCCTCCACTTT. Its translation is CASSQGSRNSPLHF.

With respect to this clone: At the DNA level, this CDR3 is encoded by other sequences in the same sample as well. The chain couples TRBV28 to TRBJ2-7; D call uncertain. Germline loops: CDR1 MDHEN, CDR2 SYDVKM. This CDR3 has 12 residues. The ends were cut back, 1 base at V and 4 bases at J, with 5 bases in the middle. Here the CDR3 DNA reads TGTGCCAGCAGTTTATCCGGGTACGAGCAGTACTTC. Protein product: CASSLSGYEQYF.

The gene calls are TRBV29-1 and TRBJ1-3, with 8 bases identical to TRBD1. V shed 3 bases, J shed 11 bases, and the junction held 6 bases outside the gene matches. The length of the CDR3 is 12 residues. CDR1 and CDR2 (germline): SQVTM, ANQGSEA. CDR3 sequence: CSVDIGQGSIYF. DNA for the CDR3: TGCAGCGTTGACATTGGACAGGGCTCCATATATTTT.

This clone was counted between two and nine times. The V gene is TRBV30, the J gene TRBJ1-2; no clear D. V was cut by 6 bases and J by 2 bases, with 13 bases left in between. The CDR3 loop spans 13 amino acids. CDR1 is GTSNPN and CDR2 is SVGIG in the germline V gene (reference sequence). CDR3 in DNA: TGTGCCTGCCCTCGGACGGCCAACTATGGCTACACCTTC. The encoded protein is CACPRTANYGYTF.

The sample holds a few counts of this clone. The V and J genes are TRBV5-1 and TRBJ1-6, with a tentative D call TRBD1 (6 bases). The V and J ends lost 3 bases and 5 bases respectively, with 15 bases between them. The CDR3 loop spans 16 amino acids. CDR1 SGHRS and CDR2 YFSETQ come from the germline V gene. DNA for the CDR3: TGCGCCAGCAGCTCAAAGCAGGGGCTGGATAATTCACCCCTCCACTTT. Encoded protein: CASSSKQGLDNSPLHF.

This clone has just a few counts. The chain links TRBV2 to TRBJ1-2, with 7 bases that match TRBD1. The CDR3 consists of 13 residues. J gave up 5 bases and V 6 bases, and 6 bases lay outside the gene matches. Germline CDR1 SNHLY, CDR2 FYNNEI. The CDR3 DNA sequence: TGTGCCAGCAGACCAGACAGGGAATATGGCTACACCTTC. This encodes CASRPDREYGYTF.

The chain employs TRBV4-3 and TRBJ1-5, with no clear D. The CDR3 is 12 residues long. Germline-derived CDR1 and CDR2 are LGHNA and YSLEER. The ends were cut back, 4 bases at V and 8 bases at J, with 9 bases in the middle. The CDR3 bases are TGCGCCAGCAGCCGAGGAACAGAGCCCCAGCATTTT. Encoded protein: CASSRGTEPQHF.

The chain has TRBV4-3 and TRBJ1-5; D gene unclear. V dropped 0 bases and J dropped 4 bases, with 13 bases sitting between them. The germline gives CDR1 LGHNA, CDR2 YSLEER. This CDR3 contains 16 residues. CDR3 protein: CASSQDNTRGNQPQHF. Written as DNA, the CDR3 is TGCGCCAGCAGCCAAGATAACACCCGGGGAAATCAGCCCCAGCATTTT.

The rearrangement uses TRBV30 and TRBJ1-2; D may be TRBD1 (5 bases). Germline V gene sequence: CDR1 GTSNPN, CDR2 SVGIG (reference sequence). Trimming pared 0 bases from V and 4 bases from J, leaving 15 bases between. The CDR3 length is 15 residues. As DNA, the CDR3 is TGTGCCTGGAGTGTACTAGGGGCGTACGTCTATGGCTACACCTTC. Amino acids: CAWSVLGAYVYGYTF.

The chain links TRBV20-1 to TRBJ1-6; possibly TRBD1 for D (6 bases). CDR3 size: 10 residues. Germline V gene lookup returns CDR1 DFQATT and CDR2 SNEGSKA (reference sequence). Trimming pared 6 bases from V and 13 bases from J, leaving 10 bases between. CDR3 bases: TGCAGTGCGGGCCAGGGGCCCCTCCACTTT. Translating gives CSAGQGPLHF.

The J gene is TRBJ2-5, the V gene TRBV7-2, with a weak D call TRBD2 (7 bases). Germline CDR1 is SGHTA and CDR2 is FQGNSA. The V gene lost 3 bases and the J gene lost 3 bases, with 14 bases spanning the gap. CDR3 length: 15 amino acids. The CDR3 loop reads CASSLGGPGKETQYF. The DNA for the CDR3 is TGTGCCAGCAGCTTGGGGGGGCCGGGCAAAGAGACCCAGTACTTC.